One sample yielded the 24 T cell receptor beta chains listed below, sequenced in a study of shared clonotypes between healthy human individuals (dated by TCRdb to 2019 to 2021). CD8 naive samples were obtained by positive selection for CCR7 among CD45RO-negative cells, yielding a CD45RA+CCR7+ population from which TemRA cells were excluded. The library came from the immunoSEQ multiplex PCR assay. Imported from immuneACCESS, the table was reduced by TCRdb to in-frame sequences with V and J called. These copies leave out some clones; in studies compared against another copy, an unresolved V gene accounts for under half, and the cause of the remainder is not known. The table for this sample lists about 2.1 million clones; 93% of them were counted only once. Around 1.7% of the sample is in the top ten clones. Sequencing was done on a sample of naive CD8+ T cells from PBMCs. This specimen's cell subset or site label, interpreted: CD45RA+CCR7+. These receptors all stem from a man aged 18 to 30 in good health. Some clones in this sample may be carry-over from other donors' samples.

The J gene is TRBJ1-1, the V gene TRBV7-3; D possibly corresponds to TRBD1 (6 bases). Germline V gene lookup returns CDR1 SGHTA and CDR2 FQGTGA. The CDR3 has 13 residues. The V gene lost 5 bases and the J gene lost 8 bases, with 15 bases spanning the gap. The CDR3 region has the DNA TGTGCCAGCAGCCAAACGACAGGCTGGGAAGCTTTCTTT. Amino acid sequence: CASSQTTGWEAFF.

This chain links TRBV2 with TRBJ2-7; the D gene is possibly TRBD1 (5 bases). The CDR3 is 14 residues long. V lost 2 bases and J lost 3, with 11 bases in between. Germline values: CDR1 SNHLY, CDR2 FYNNEI. The CDR3 DNA sequence: TGTGCCAGCAGTGAACAGGCCAGGGACTACGAGCAGTACTTC. Translated, it gives CASSEQARDYEQYF.

This sequence joins TRBV9 and TRBJ2-7, with D tentatively TRBD2 (5 bases). CDR1 is SGDLS and CDR2 is YYNGEE in the germline V gene. This CDR3 is built from 14 residues. The germline V and J ends were trimmed by 2 bases and 4 bases, with 13 bases remaining between them. This CDR3 is CASSVQPGSYEQYF. For the CDR3, the DNA is TGTGCCAGCAGCGTCCAACCGGGGTCTTACGAGCAGTACTTC.

V and J are TRBV2 and TRBJ2-7; D remains unclear. Germline CDR1 reads SNHLY; CDR2 reads FYNNEI. V lost 0 bases and J 2 bases, leaving 11 bases between the germline ends. The CDR3 sequence is 15 residues long. CDR3 loop: CASSEAGLVTYEQYF. The DNA of the CDR3 is TGTGCCAGCAGTGAAGCGGGCCTAGTCACCTACGAGCAGTACTTC.

This chain joins TRBV6-1 and TRBJ2-5; TRBD1 matches at 7 bases. The V and J ends lost 6 bases and 5 bases, in that order; junction bases with no gene match: 6. This CDR3 region has 13 residues. CDR1 and CDR2 from the germline V gene are MNHNS and SASEGT. CDR3 DNA sequence: TGTGCCAGCAGAACAGGGGTCCGGGAGACCCAGTACTTC. Translation: CASRTGVRETQYF.

The chain carries TRBV9 and TRBJ2-1; a possible D gene is TRBD1 (5 bases). Germline V CDR1 and CDR2: SGDLS, YYNGEE. The V gene lost 3 bases and the J gene lost 0 bases, with 16 bases spanning the gap. This CDR3 is built from 17 residues. The CDR3: CASSEGRVMSSYNEQFF. CDR3 coding DNA: TGTGCCAGCAGCGAGGGCAGGGTAATGAGCTCCTACAATGAGCAGTTCTTC.

The chain links TRBV5-4 to TRBJ1-2; 8 bases line up with TRBD1. The V segment lost 4 bases and the J segment 4 bases; nucleotides outside the gene matches: 9. The CDR3 is made up of 15 amino acids. Germline V lookup: CDR1 SGHNT, CDR2 YYREEE (reference sequence). CDR3 sequence: CASSPGTGPFYGYTF. The CDR3 DNA is TGTGCCAGCAGCCCCGGGACAGGACCATTCTATGGCTACACCTTC.

This chain joins TRBV9 and TRBJ1-1; D is ambiguous. The germline V and J ends were trimmed by 0 bases and 1 base, with 4 bases remaining between them. This CDR3 is 13 amino acids long. The V gene's germline CDR1 is SGDLS and CDR2 YYNGEE. The CDR3: CASSVDANTEAFF. The CDR3 DNA sequence: TGTGCCAGCAGCGTAGATGCGAACACTGAAGCTTTCTTT.

The V gene is TRBV7-2, the J gene TRBJ1-1; 9 nucleotides agree with TRBD1. This CDR3 is 14 amino acids long. J was trimmed by 9 bases and V by 6 bases; bases with no gene match: 11. Germline CDR1 and CDR2: SGHTA and FQGNSA. The CDR3 DNA reads TGTGCCAGCAGGCCGGGACAGGGAGATTTGAAAGCTTTCTTT. Protein product: CASRPGQGDLKAFF.

J is TRBJ2-7 and V is TRBV27, with TRBD2 as a possible D gene (6 bases). The CDR3 sequence is 15 residues long. Trimming removed 3 bases from V and 1 base from J, with 13 bases in between. The germline V gene has CDR1 MNHEY and CDR2 SMNVEV (reference sequence). The CDR3 bases are TGTGCCAGCAGTTTGCGGACTACAGTTTCCTACGAGCAGTACTTC. Translation: CASSLRTTVSYEQYF.

To note about this clone: Other DNA sequences within the sample encode an identical CDR3. The chain has TRBV27 and TRBJ2-7, with D possibly matching TRBD2 (5 bases). Germline CDR1 is MNHEY and CDR2 is SMNVEV (reference sequence). V lost 3 bases and J lost 3, with 12 bases in between. The CDR3 runs 14 residues. The CDR3 region has the DNA TGTGCCAGCAGTTTCCTGTCTAGCAGCTACGAGCAGTACTTC. It codes for CASSFLSSSYEQYF.

The chain links TRBV5-1 to TRBJ1-1; D gene unclear. Germline V CDR1 and CDR2: SGHRS, YFSETQ. V dropped 0 bases and J dropped 3 bases, with 15 bases sitting between them. The CDR3 covers 16 residues. CDR3 sequence reads: CASSLALETGHTEAFF. The CDR3 nucleotides read TGCGCCAGCAGCTTGGCCTTGGAAACCGGGCACACTGAAGCTTTCTTT.

In its sample, this clone was seen once. This chain uses TRBV15 with TRBJ2-3, with D perhaps matching TRBD2 (7 bases). This CDR3 spans 15 amino acids. In germline, CDR1 is LNHNV, CDR2 YYDKDF (reference sequence). Trimming took off 5 bases at V and 0 bases at J, with 12 bases between the two ends. The CDR3 protein is CATSRGATSTDTQYF. For the CDR3, the DNA is TGTGCCACCAGCCGGGGGGCCACGAGCACAGATACGCAGTATTTT.

CDR3 region: CASSLLTNYGYTF. CDR3 sequence (DNA): TGTGCCAGCAGTTTACTTACTAACTATGGCTACACCTTC. This chain uses TRBV28 with TRBJ1-2, with unresolved D. Germline V lookup: CDR1 MDHEN, CDR2 SYDVKM. Trimming left V 2 bases short and J 0 bases short, with 4 bases between. The CDR3 is 13 amino acids.

The chain is built from TRBV27 and TRBJ2-3; D might be TRBD1 (6 bases). Germline loops: CDR1 MNHEY, CDR2 SMNVEV (reference sequence). There are 12 residues in the CDR3. Trimming removed 10 bases at V and 1 base at J, with 9 bases between. CDR3 sequence: CATWTGTDTQYF. For the CDR3, the DNA is TGTGCCACCTGGACAGGCACAGATACGCAGTATTTT.

The V gene is TRBV6-1, the J gene TRBJ2-1; 10 bases are a match to TRBD2. The CDR3 spans 15 residues. The germline V gene has CDR1 MNHNS and CDR2 SASEGT. J lost 4 bases, V lost 6 bases, and 6 bases had no gene match. For the CDR3, the DNA is TGTGCCAGCAGACAAGGACTAGCGGCATACAATGAGCAGTTCTTC. This codes for CASRQGLAAYNEQFF.

This clone appeared a few times. Additional DNA sequences in this sample encode the identical CDR3. The V call is TRBV29-1, the J call TRBJ1-1, with 7 bases matching TRBD1. The V gene end was trimmed by 6 bases and the J gene end by 0 bases; junction bases not matched to a gene: 1. The CDR3 sequence is 12 residues long. Germline V CDR1 and CDR2: SQVTM, ANQGSEA. The CDR3 loop reads CSVTGMNTEAFF. The DNA of the CDR3 is TGCAGCGTGACAGGGATGAACACTGAAGCTTTCTTT.

The rearrangement uses TRBV7-7 and TRBJ2-1; 8 bases map to TRBD1. The CDR3 sequence is 14 residues long. With 2 bases clipped from V and 5 bases from J, the junction kept 2 bases outside the gene matches. Germline loops: CDR1 SSHAT, CDR2 FNYEAQ (reference sequence). The CDR3 DNA is TGTGCCAGCAGCTTACAGGGGGCCAACAATGAGCAGTTCTTC. Its translation: CASSLQGANNEQFF.

CDR3 in amino acids: CASSLVGGRASRSYNEQFF. The CDR3 coding sequence is TGTGCCAGCAGCTTAGTCGGCGGGAGGGCCTCCCGCTCCTACAATGAGCAGTTCTTC. The chain carries TRBV7-9 and TRBJ2-1; TRBD2 aligns across 9 bases. With V trimmed by 1 base and J by 0 bases, 10 bases remained unmatched. This CDR3 contains 19 residues. CDR1 and CDR2 (germline): SEHNR, FQNEAQ (reference sequence).

On this clone itself: This sample also contains other DNA sequences that code for the same CDR3. This chain joins TRBV7-9 and TRBJ1-3; D unresolved. Germline V gene lookup returns CDR1 SEHNR and CDR2 FQNEAQ (reference sequence). Deletions cut 3 bases from V and 1 base from J, with 4 bases between. There are 13 residues in the CDR3. In DNA, the CDR3 is TGTGCCAGCAGCTTGGGGTCTGGAAACACCATATATTTT. It codes for CASSLGSGNTIYF.

The chain couples TRBV9 to TRBJ2-2; the match to TRBD2 covers 7 bases. The CDR3 extends over 15 amino acids. With V trimmed by 4 bases and J by 2 bases, 5 bases remained unmatched. Looked up from germline, CDR1 is SGDLS and CDR2 is YYNGEE. The CDR3 DNA is TGTGCCAGCAGCCCCGGGACTATTAACACCGGGGAGCTGTTTTTT. Translated: CASSPGTINTGELFF.

The CDR3 DNA sequence: TGTGCCAGCAGTTTTGACGTCGGCGGCTATCAGCCCCAGCATTTT. It encodes CASSFDVGGYQPQHF. The chain uses TRBV28 and TRBJ1-5, with D hard to call. The CDR3 is 15 residues long. The V gene's germline CDR1 is MDHEN and CDR2 SYDVKM. V lost 3 bases and J lost 5, with 14 bases in between.

The CDR3 loop reads CASSLSDTSYEQYF. CDR3 in DNA: TGTGCCAGCAGCTTATCGGACACCTCCTACGAGCAGTACTTC. This chain uses TRBV13 with TRBJ2-7, with D perhaps matching TRBD1 (5 bases). Germline CDR1 reads PRHDT; CDR2 reads FYEKMQ (reference sequence). The length of the CDR3 is 14 residues. The V and J ends lost 2 bases and 0 bases respectively, with 8 bases between them.

The chain is built from TRBV13 and TRBJ1-1; no reliable D call. The germline CDR1 and CDR2 sequences are PRHDT and FYEKMQ (reference sequence). The CDR3 is 14 amino acids. V lost 5 bases to trimming and J lost 1 base, with 11 bases between them. The DNA for the CDR3 is TGTGCCAGCAGCCGCGCAGGCGGGAACACTGAAGCTTTCTTT. Its protein product is CASSRAGGNTEAFF.